These 11 T cell receptor beta chains were all obtained from the same sample, sequenced in a study of T cell responses to AZD1222 COVID-19 vaccine. Profiled with immunoSEQ multiplex PCR; TCRdb holds only in-frame clones, not every one. The profile shows around 95,000 clones, about 93% of them singletons. The sequenced sample was peripheral blood, obtained on day 0 of AZD1222 vaccination. The source of these receptors is an adult in good health.

The gene calls are TRBV7-9 and TRBJ2-1, with TRBD1 identical over 10 bases. V shed 6 bases and J 3 bases; nucleotides not matched to a gene: 5. The CDR3 extends over 15 amino acids. Germline values: CDR1 SEHNR, CDR2 FQNEAQ (reference sequence). The CDR3 DNA is TGTGCCAGCAGTTACGGACAGGGGGTCTACAATGAGCAGTTCTTC. Protein product: CASSYGQGVYNEQFF.

The chain couples TRBV28 to TRBJ1-2; D might be TRBD1 (6 bases). V was clipped by 4 bases and J by 0 bases, with 9 bases between them. CDR1 is MDHEN, CDR2 SYDVKM, per germline. CDR3 length: 14 amino acids. CDR3 amino acids: CASSYRDSNYGYTF. Here the CDR3 DNA reads TGTGCCAGCAGTTACAGGGACTCTAACTATGGCTACACCTTC.

This clone was seen a single time. The chain recombines TRBV7-9 with TRBJ1-5; weak D call: TRBD1 (5 bases). Trimming took 2 bases from V and 5 from J, leaving 7 bases between them. This CDR3 contains 13 residues. The V gene's germline CDR1 is SEHNR and CDR2 FQNEAQ (reference sequence). Written as DNA, the CDR3 is TGTGCCAGCAGCTTAATGGGGGATCAGCCCCAGCATTTT. Translation: CASSLMGDQPQHF.

The chain links TRBV27 to TRBJ1-5; D is perhaps TRBD1 (6 bases). V lost 6 bases to trimming and J lost 4 bases, with 10 bases between them. Germline CDR1 and CDR2: MNHEY and SMNVEV (reference sequence). The CDR3 contains 13 residues. Here the CDR3 reads CASRQGWNQPQHF. CDR3 sequence (DNA): TGTGCCAGCAGGCAGGGGTGGAATCAGCCCCAGCATTTT.

This chain uses TRBV28 with TRBJ1-1, with a possible D match to TRBD1 (5 bases). Trimming stripped 6 bases from V and 2 bases from J, with 13 bases between. The CDR3 loop spans 14 amino acids. Germline CDR1 reads MDHEN; CDR2 reads SYDVKM. The CDR3 DNA is TGTGCCAGCAGAGCCGGGACGGTTAACACTGAAGCTTTCTTT. It codes for CASRAGTVNTEAFF.

The chain uses TRBV28 and TRBJ1-5, with D unclear. Trimming pared 2 bases from V and 5 bases from J, leaving 4 bases between. Germline loops: CDR1 MDHEN, CDR2 SYDVKM. The CDR3 has 12 amino acids. For the CDR3, the DNA is TGTGCCAGCAGTTTACGGTATCAGCCCCAGCATTTT. This encodes CASSLRYQPQHF.

A word on this clone: This may stem from a read error, because a much larger clone lies one nucleotide away. The chain links TRBV3-1 (or the pseudogene TRBV3-2) to TRBJ1-5; the match to TRBD1 covers 10 bases. This CDR3 region has 14 residues. With 4 bases clipped from V and 5 bases from J, the junction kept 2 bases outside the gene matches. CDR1 and CDR2 from the germline V gene are LGHDT and YNNKEL (reference sequence). For the CDR3, the DNA is TGTGCCAGCAGCCTAGGGACAGGGGATCAGCCCCAGCATTTT. Encoded protein: CASSLGTGDQPQHF.

The chain couples TRBV5-6 to TRBJ1-4, with TRBD1 matching 7 bases. Trimming at V came to 4 bases and at J to 17 bases, leaving 8 bases not matched to a gene. The CDR3 is made up of 11 amino acids. CDR1 and CDR2 (germline): SGHDT, YYEEEE. CDR3 protein: CASSRGDRSFF. CDR3 nucleotide sequence: TGTGCCAGCAGCCGCGGGGACAGATCCTTTTTT.

V usage is TRBV12-5 and J usage is TRBJ2-3; 7 nucleotides match TRBD1. Trimming removed 9 bases from V and 1 base from J; junction bases left unmatched: 7. Germline V gene lookup returns CDR1 LGHNT and CDR2 FRNRAP. The length of the CDR3 is 14 residues. The DNA for the CDR3 is TGTGCTAGCACCACAGGGGCCCGCACAGATACGCAGTATTTT. Protein: CASTTGARTDTQYF.

Here the CDR3 DNA reads TGTGCCAGCCACCGGGACAGTAATGAAAAACTGTTTTTT. As protein: CASHRDSNEKLFF. V and J are TRBV6-5 and TRBJ1-4, with TRBD1 matching over 7 bases. Trimming took 8 bases from V and 4 from J; bases not matched to a gene: 4. This CDR3 region has 13 residues. Germline values: CDR1 MNHEY, CDR2 SVGAGI.

The genes are TRBV27 and TRBJ1-6; D call uncertain. V lost 1 base to trimming and J lost 0 bases, with 13 bases between them. The CDR3 runs to 18 residues. From germline, CDR1 is MNHEY and CDR2 SMNVEV (reference sequence). The CDR3 spells CASSLWAGRSSYNSPLHF. The DNA of the CDR3 is TGTGCCAGCAGTTTATGGGCAGGACGCAGCTCCTATAATTCACCCCTCCACTTT.